These 23 T cell receptor beta chains originate from one sample sequenced in a study of blood T cell repertoires in COVID-19. Clones were read by immunoSEQ multiplex PCR, and TCRdb kept only the in-frame ones, dropping some. The data contain 9,000 to 15,000 clones, roughly 82% of them singletons. What was sequenced was peripheral blood. These receptors all stem from an elderly man with acute or convalescent COVID-19.

The gene calls are TRBV27 and TRBJ1-5, with a possible D match to TRBD1 (6 bases). The CDR3 is 14 residues long. V was shortened by 6 bases and J by 7 bases, with 16 bases between the two germline ends. CDR1 MNHEY and CDR2 SMNVEV come from the germline V gene (reference sequence). CDR3 DNA: TGTGCCAGCAGACTGCAGGGGCCCAAACAGCCCCAGCATTTT. It codes for CASRLQGPKQPQHF.

The gene calls are TRBV7-2 and TRBJ1-2, with TRBD1 as a possible D gene (5 bases). The CDR3 contains 16 residues. Germline loops: CDR1 SGHTA, CDR2 FQGNSA. Trimming cost V 6 bases and J 4 bases, with 21 bases left between them. CDR3 sequence reads: CASSRPLTADVYGYTF. Here the CDR3 DNA reads TGTGCCAGCAGTCGACCGCTGACAGCAGATGTCTATGGCTACACCTTC.

The chain has TRBV19 and TRBJ1-3, with D unresolved. The CDR3 runs 16 residues. Trimming pared 1 base from V and 2 bases from J, leaving 12 bases between. CDR1 and CDR2 from the germline V gene are LNHDA and SQIVND (reference sequence). The CDR3 protein is CASSIAHPLAGNTIYF. The CDR3 nucleotides are TGTGCCAGTAGTATAGCCCACCCGTTAGCTGGAAACACCATATATTTT.

In this sample, this clone turned up once. V gene TRBV5-1 combines with J gene TRBJ2-1; the D gene is possibly TRBD2 (5 bases). V was cut by 0 bases and J by 7 bases, with 14 bases left in between. There are 15 residues in the CDR3. Germline assignment: CDR1 SGHRS and CDR2 YFSETQ. For the CDR3, the DNA is TGCGCCAGCAGCTTGGTGAGCCTAGCAGATAATGAGCAGTTCTTC. It encodes CASSLVSLADNEQFF. Combining the CDR3 with reference TRBV5-1 and TRBJ2-1 gives the whole variable domain KAGVTQTPRYLIKTRGQQVTLSCSPISGHRSVSWYQQTPGQGLQFLFEYFSETQRNKGNFPGRFSGRQFSNSRSEMNVSTLELGDSALYLCASSLVSLADNEQFFGPGTRLTVL.

This chain uses TRBV5-1 with TRBJ1-2; D not resolved. There are 17 residues in the CDR3. V lost 3 bases and J 1 base, leaving 19 bases between the germline ends. Germline V gene data show CDR1 as SGHRS and CDR2 as YFSETQ. DNA for the CDR3: TGCGCCAGCAGCTCCTCCCCCGCGGAGGATTTTAACTATGGCTACACCTTC. Its translation: CASSSSPAEDFNYGYTF.

This chain joins TRBV28 and TRBJ1-1, with 7 bases identical to TRBD1. Germline CDR1 MDHEN, CDR2 SYDVKM. The CDR3 length is 16 residues. Unmatched junction bases numbered 13, after V lost 2 bases and J lost 7 bases. In nucleotides, the CDR3 is TGTGCCAGCAGTTTAATCGATCGAGGGGGCCGAGGTGAAGCTTTCTTT. Translation: CASSLIDRGGRGEAFF.

The J gene is TRBJ1-1, the V gene TRBV9; TRBD1 matches 8 bases. This CDR3 region has 17 residues. With 5 bases clipped from V and 0 bases from J, the junction kept 12 bases outside the gene matches. The germline gives CDR1 SGDLS, CDR2 YYNGEE. The CDR3 region has the DNA TGTGCCAGCAGGAGCGTGTCAGGGGGCTGGATGAACACTGAAGCTTTCTTT. This sequence encodes CASRSVSGGWMNTEAFF. The variable domain in full, with the rest retrieved from reference TRBV9 and TRBJ1-1, is DSGVTQTPKHLITATGQRVTLRCSPRSGDLSVYWYQQSLDQGLQFLIQYYNGEERAKGNILERFSAQQFPDLHSELNLSSLELGDSALYFCASRSVSGGWMNTEAFFGQGTRLTVV.

The chain recombines TRBV2 with TRBJ2-3; tentative D call: TRBD1 (6 bases). Germline V lookup: CDR1 SNHLY, CDR2 FYNNEI. CDR3 length: 15 amino acids. The ends were cut back, 1 base at V and 3 bases at J, with 11 bases in the middle. In nucleotides, the CDR3 is TGTGCCAGCAGTGAAGGAACAGGGCGGACAGATACGCAGTATTTT. As protein: CASSEGTGRTDTQYF.

V is TRBV2 and J is TRBJ2-3; 10 bases are shared with TRBD2. Germline-derived CDR1 and CDR2 are SNHLY and FYNNEI. The CDR3 covers 14 residues. After removal of 6 bases from V and 4 bases from J, the junction contained 4 bases not matched to a gene. CDR3 nucleotide sequence: TGTGCCAGCAGCTATAGCGGGGGGCCAGATACGCAGTATTTT. This translates into CASSYSGGPDTQYF.

This chain links TRBV19 with TRBJ2-3; D uncertain. The V gene lost 4 bases and the J gene lost 1 base, with 12 bases spanning the gap. CDR3 length: 15 amino acids. Germline loops: CDR1 LNHDA, CDR2 SQIVND (reference sequence). The CDR3 DNA reads TGTGCCAGTAGTACGAGTCAGGCGCGCACAGATACGCAGTATTTT. As protein: CASSTSQARTDTQYF.

J is TRBJ2-1 and V is TRBV3-1 (or the pseudogene TRBV3-2), with TRBD2 matching over 7 bases. Germline CDR1 and CDR2: LGHDT and YNNKEL (reference sequence). V dropped 4 bases and J dropped 2; count of bases not matched to a gene: 14. This CDR3 contains 18 residues. CDR3 coding DNA: TGTGCCAGCAGCCGGGGAGGGCGGCCATTGGGGACCTACAATGAGCAGTTCTTC. Amino acid sequence: CASSRGGRPLGTYNEQFF.

This clone was picked up a small number of times. V is TRBV4-3 and J is TRBJ1-2; tentatively, D is TRBD1 (6 bases). The V end was cut by 2 bases, the J end by 3 bases, with 10 bases between. CDR3 length equals 14 residues. The germline CDR1 and CDR2 sequences are LGHNA and YSLEER. The CDR3 reads CASSQQGHDYGYTF. The CDR3 DNA follows: TGCGCCAGCAGCCAACAGGGGCATGACTATGGCTACACCTTC.

This chain joins TRBV7-9 and TRBJ1-1, with 7 bases aligning to TRBD1. Germline CDR1 SEHNR, CDR2 FQNEAQ (reference sequence). The ends lost 5 bases at V and 9 bases at J; junction bases unmatched: 9. This CDR3 is 13 amino acids long. CDR3 in DNA: TGTGCCAGCAGCCGGTTCGGGGACAGCAAAGCTTTCTTT. It translates to CASSRFGDSKAFF.

As regards this clone: Possible read error: a much larger clone is one base away. The rearrangement links TRBV7-3 to TRBJ2-2, with 10 bases that match TRBD2. CDR3 length equals 17 residues. The junction had 8 bases not matched to a gene; V was cut back by 5 bases and J by 2 bases. Germline V gene sequence: CDR1 SGHTA, CDR2 FQGTGA. The CDR3 loop is CASSPVAGGHNTGELFF. CDR3 DNA sequence: TGTGCCAGCAGCCCTGTAGCGGGGGGCCATAACACCGGGGAGCTGTTTTTT.

This chain links TRBV24-1 with TRBJ2-7; no firm D call. The CDR3 contains 11 residues. Trimming took off 4 bases at V and 9 bases at J, with 9 bases between the two ends. The germline gives CDR1 KGHDR, CDR2 SFDVKD. The CDR3: CATSDANGQYF. DNA of the CDR3: TGTGCCACCAGTGACGCGAATGGGCAGTACTTC.

The chain has TRBV28 and TRBJ2-1; D may be TRBD2 (5 bases). Trimming left V 5 bases short and J 9 bases short, with 17 bases between. The CDR3 runs 14 residues. The germline V gene encodes CDR1 MDHEN and CDR2 SYDVKM. The CDR3 nucleotides read TGTGCCAGCAGTACCGGACTCCGCAAGTTTGAGCAGTTCTTC. Translating it yields CASSTGLRKFEQFF.

The chain carries TRBV12-3 or TRBV12-4 and TRBJ2-5, with D possibly TRBD1 on 7 matching bases. Trimming shortened V by 3 bases and J by 4 bases, and 9 bases separated the two germline ends. The CDR3 consists of 13 residues. As DNA, the CDR3 is TGTGCCAGCAGTTTCCAGGGGGGAGAGACCCAGTACTTC. Translating gives CASSFQGGETQYF.

A few counts support this clone. The chain links TRBV7-8 to TRBJ1-4; D is unclear. V was clipped by 5 bases and J by 12 bases, with 25 bases between them. This CDR3 is built from 16 residues. Looked up from germline, CDR1 is SGHVS and CDR2 is FQNEAQ. The CDR3 nucleotides are TGTGCCAGCAGCGCGACGTCCCCAGGTGGTATTCAGGAACTGTTTTTT. The encoded protein is CASSATSPGGIQELFF.

The chain joins TRBV27 to TRBJ2-7; TRBD2 is a possible D gene (5 bases). The length of the CDR3 is 14 residues. Trimming took 2 bases from V and 2 from J, leaving 10 bases between them. Germline values: CDR1 MNHEY, CDR2 SMNVEV (reference sequence). CDR3 sequence (DNA): TGTGCCAGCAGTTTAGTTGCGGGTCCCTACGAGCAGTACTTC. It yields the protein CASSLVAGPYEQYF.

The rearrangement joins TRBV5-1 to TRBJ2-5; 12 bases align to TRBD2. Germline V gene data show CDR1 as SGHRS and CDR2 as YFSETQ. CDR3 length: 16 amino acids. The V and J ends lost 3 bases and 1 base, in that order; junction bases with no gene match: 4. The CDR3 nucleotides read TGCGCCAGCAGCTGGACTAGCGGGGTACCCCAAGAGACCCAGTACTTC. Translating it yields CASSWTSGVPQETQYF.

This chain links TRBV19 with TRBJ2-2, with 15 bases fitting TRBD2. V shed 6 bases and J 0 bases; nucleotides not matched to a gene: 5. The length of the CDR3 is 18 residues. Germline CDR1 and CDR2: LNHDA and SQIVND (reference sequence). For the CDR3, the DNA is TGTGCCAGTAGGGGGACTAGCGGGGGGACCGCGAACACCGGGGAGCTGTTTTTT. This translates into CASRGTSGGTANTGELFF.

V is TRBV4-1 and J is TRBJ1-1, with D possibly being TRBD1 (6 bases). Trimming took off 1 base at V and 1 base at J, with 13 bases between the two ends. This CDR3 comprises 16 residues. Germline V CDR1 and CDR2: MGHRA, YSYEKL. The CDR3 sequence is CASSQGKGHQNTEAFF. For the CDR3, the DNA is TGCGCCAGCAGCCAAGGAAAGGGACACCAGAACACTGAAGCTTTCTTT.

The rearrangement links TRBV5-1 to TRBJ1-2, with TRBD1 as a possible D gene (6 bases). V gave up 0 bases and J gave up 8 bases, with 14 bases separating them. In germline, CDR1 is SGHRS, CDR2 YFSETQ. The CDR3 is made up of 14 amino acids. The CDR3 coding sequence is TGCGCCAGCAGCTTGGAGGGACACGGAGCGGGCTACACCTTC. Translating it yields CASSLEGHGAGYTF.